This TCR beta chain stems from a study of blood T cell repertoires in COVID-19. Patients from Seattle were sampled longitudinally, starting during active infection. The method was immunoSEQ multiplex PCR; TCRdb's version includes in-frame clones alone and lacks a portion of them. The sample carries 55,000 to 75,000 clones, 84% recorded once. The CDR3 covers 13 residues. CDR1 is SNHLY and CDR2 is FYNNEI in the germline V gene. The ends were cut back, 4 bases at V and 10 bases at J, with 16 bases in the middle. This receptor was taken from a man in his sixties with COVID-19, enrolled during active disease. Sequences were obtained from peripheral blood. The rearrangement joins TRBV2 to TRBJ2-5; TRBD1 is a possible D gene (6 bases). The CDR3 DNA sequence: TGTGCCAGCAGTGCCCCGGGACACCTCCACCAGTACTTC. As protein: CASSAPGHLHQYF. The full variable domain, in which reference TRBV2 and TRBJ2-5 provide the parts outside the CDR3, is EPEVTQTPSHQVTQMGQEVILRCVPISNHLYFYWYRQILGQKVEFLVSFYNNEISEKSEIFDDQFSVERPDGSNFTLKIRSTKLEDSAMYFCASSAPGHLHQYFGPGTRLLVL.